Many counts were recorded for the clone carrying this T cell receptor beta chain. The target antigen is unknown. The entry originates in a study of Graves' ophthalmopathy and Graves' hyperthyroidism. About the research overall: Peripheral blood was collected at initial diagnosis, before any treatment. Study observations and caveats: The blood repertoire also included most expanded thyroid clonotypes above 0.001 frequency. Prediction of ophthalmopathy progression reached roughly 68% sensitivity and around 75% specificity.

PBMCs came from roughly 10 ml of fresh peripheral blood. Investigators amplified TCR beta CDR3 regions from RNA transcripts. HTBI-primed first-round RT-PCR preceded second-round multiplex PCR. TCRdb recomputed calls from the multiplex PCR reads with MiXCR, one row per CDR3 protein. The profile shows 740,000 or so distinct CDR3 sequences, 40% of them singletons. Sequencing was done on a sample of peripheral blood. The sequence was obtained from an adult man with Graves' ophthalmopathy.

CDR3 sequence: CAISDQQGRDTQYF. The CDR3 DNA sequence: TGTGCCATCAGTGATCAGCAGGGTAGAGATACGCAGTATTTT. The genes are TRBV10-3 and TRBJ2-3, with TRBD1 as a possible D gene (5 bases). CDR1 and CDR2 from the germline V gene are ENHRY and SYGVKD. V was trimmed by 3 bases and J by 5 bases, leaving 12 bases between them. The CDR3 runs to 14 residues.